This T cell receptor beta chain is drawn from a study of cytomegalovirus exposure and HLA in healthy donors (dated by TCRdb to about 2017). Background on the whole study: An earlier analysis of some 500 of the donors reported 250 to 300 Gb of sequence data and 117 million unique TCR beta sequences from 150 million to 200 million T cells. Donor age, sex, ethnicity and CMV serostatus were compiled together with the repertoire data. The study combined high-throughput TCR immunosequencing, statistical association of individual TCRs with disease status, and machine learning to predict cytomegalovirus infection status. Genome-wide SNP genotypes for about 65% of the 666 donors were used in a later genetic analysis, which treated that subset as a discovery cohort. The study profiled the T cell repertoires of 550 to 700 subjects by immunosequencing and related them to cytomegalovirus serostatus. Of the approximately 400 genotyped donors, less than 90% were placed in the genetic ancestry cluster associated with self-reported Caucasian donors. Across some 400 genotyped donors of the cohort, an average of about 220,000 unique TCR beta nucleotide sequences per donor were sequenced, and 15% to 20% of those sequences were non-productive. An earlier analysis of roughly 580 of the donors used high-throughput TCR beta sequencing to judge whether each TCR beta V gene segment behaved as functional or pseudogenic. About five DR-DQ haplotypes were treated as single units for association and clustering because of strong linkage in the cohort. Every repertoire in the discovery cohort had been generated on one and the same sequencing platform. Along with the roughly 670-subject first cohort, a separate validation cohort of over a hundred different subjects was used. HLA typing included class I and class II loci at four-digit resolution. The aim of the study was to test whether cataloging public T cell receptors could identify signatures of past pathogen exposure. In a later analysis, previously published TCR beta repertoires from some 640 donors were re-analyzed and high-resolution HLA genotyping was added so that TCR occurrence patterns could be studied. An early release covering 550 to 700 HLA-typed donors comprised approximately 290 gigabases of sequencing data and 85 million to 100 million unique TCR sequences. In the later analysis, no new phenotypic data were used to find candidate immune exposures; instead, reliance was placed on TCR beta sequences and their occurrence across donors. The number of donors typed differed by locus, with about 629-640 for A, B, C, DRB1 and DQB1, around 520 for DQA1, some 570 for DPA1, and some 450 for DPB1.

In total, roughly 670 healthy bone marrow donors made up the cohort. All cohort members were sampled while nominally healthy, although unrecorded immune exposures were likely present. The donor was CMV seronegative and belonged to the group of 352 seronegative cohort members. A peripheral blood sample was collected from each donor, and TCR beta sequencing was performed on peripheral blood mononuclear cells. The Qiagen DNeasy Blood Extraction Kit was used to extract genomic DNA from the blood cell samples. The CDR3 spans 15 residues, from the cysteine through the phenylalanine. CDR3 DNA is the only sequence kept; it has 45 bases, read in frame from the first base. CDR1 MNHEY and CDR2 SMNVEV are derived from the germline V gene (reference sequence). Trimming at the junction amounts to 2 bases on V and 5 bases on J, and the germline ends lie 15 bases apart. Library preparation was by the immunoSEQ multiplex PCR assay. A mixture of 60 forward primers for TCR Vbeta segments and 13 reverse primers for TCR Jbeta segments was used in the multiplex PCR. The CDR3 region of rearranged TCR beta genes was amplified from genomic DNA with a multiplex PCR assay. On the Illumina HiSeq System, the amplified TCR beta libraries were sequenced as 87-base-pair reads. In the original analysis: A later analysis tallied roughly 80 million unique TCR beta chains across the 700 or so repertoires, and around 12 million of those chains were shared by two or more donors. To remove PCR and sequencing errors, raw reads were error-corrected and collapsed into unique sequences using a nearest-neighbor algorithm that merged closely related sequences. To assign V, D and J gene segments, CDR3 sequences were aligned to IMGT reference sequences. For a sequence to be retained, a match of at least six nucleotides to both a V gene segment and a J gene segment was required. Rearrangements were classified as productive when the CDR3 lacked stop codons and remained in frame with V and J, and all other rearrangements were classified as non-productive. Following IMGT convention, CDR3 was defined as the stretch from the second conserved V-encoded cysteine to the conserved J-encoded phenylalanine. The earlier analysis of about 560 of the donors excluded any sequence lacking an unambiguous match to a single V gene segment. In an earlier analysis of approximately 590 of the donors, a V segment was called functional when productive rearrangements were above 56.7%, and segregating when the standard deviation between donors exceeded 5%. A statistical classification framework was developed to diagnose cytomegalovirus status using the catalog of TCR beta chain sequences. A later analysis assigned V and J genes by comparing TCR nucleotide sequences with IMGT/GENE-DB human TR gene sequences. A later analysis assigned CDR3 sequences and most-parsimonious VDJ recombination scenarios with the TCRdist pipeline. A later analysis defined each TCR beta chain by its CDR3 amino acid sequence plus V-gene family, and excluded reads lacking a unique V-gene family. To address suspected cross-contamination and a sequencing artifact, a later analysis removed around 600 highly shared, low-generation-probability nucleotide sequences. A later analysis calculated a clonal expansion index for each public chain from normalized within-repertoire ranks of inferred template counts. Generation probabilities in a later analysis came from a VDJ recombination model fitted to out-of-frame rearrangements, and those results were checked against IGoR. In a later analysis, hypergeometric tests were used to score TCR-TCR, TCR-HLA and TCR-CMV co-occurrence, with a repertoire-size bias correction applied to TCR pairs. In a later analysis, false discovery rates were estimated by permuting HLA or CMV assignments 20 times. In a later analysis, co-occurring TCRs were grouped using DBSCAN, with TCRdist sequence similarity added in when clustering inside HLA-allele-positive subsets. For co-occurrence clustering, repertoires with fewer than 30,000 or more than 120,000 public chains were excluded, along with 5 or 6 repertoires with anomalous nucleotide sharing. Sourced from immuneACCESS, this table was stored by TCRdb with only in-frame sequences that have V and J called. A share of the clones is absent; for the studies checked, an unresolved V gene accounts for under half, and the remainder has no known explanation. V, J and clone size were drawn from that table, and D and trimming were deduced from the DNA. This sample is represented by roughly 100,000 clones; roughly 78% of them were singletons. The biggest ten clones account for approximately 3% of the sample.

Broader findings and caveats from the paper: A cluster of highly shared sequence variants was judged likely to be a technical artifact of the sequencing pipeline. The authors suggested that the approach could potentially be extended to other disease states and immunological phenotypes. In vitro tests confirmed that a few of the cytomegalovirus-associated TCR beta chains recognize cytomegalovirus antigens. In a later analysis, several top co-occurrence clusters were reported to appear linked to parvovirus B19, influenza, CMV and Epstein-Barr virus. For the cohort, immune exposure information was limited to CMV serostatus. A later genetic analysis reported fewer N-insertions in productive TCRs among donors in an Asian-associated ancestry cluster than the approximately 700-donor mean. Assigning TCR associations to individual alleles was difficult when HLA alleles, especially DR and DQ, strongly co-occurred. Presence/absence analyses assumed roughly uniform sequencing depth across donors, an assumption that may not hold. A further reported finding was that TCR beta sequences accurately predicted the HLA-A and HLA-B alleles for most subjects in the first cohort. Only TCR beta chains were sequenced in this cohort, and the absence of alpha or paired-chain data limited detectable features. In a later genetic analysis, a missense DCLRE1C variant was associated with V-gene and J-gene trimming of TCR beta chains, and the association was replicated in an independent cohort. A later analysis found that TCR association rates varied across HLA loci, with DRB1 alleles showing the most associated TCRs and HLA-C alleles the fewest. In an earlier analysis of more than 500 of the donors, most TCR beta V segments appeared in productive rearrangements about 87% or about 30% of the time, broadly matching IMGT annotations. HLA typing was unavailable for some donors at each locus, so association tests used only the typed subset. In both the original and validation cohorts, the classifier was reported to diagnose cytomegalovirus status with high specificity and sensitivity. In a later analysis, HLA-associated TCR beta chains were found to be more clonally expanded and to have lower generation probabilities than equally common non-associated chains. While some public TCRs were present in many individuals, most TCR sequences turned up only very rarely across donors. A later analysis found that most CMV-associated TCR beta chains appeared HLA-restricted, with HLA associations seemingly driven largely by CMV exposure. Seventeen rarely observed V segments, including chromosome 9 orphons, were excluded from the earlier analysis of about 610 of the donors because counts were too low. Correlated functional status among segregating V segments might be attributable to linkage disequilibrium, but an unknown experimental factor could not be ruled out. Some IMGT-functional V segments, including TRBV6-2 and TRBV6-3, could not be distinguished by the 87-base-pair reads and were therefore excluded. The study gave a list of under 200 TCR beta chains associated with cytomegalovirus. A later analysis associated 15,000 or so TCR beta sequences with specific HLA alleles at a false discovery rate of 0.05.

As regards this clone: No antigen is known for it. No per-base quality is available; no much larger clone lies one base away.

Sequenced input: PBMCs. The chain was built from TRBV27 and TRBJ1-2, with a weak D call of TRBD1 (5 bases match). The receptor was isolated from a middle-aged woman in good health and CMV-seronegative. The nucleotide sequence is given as TGTGCCAGCAGTTTACAGCAGGGCCCATATTATGGCTACACCTTC. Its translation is CASSLQQGPYYGYTF.